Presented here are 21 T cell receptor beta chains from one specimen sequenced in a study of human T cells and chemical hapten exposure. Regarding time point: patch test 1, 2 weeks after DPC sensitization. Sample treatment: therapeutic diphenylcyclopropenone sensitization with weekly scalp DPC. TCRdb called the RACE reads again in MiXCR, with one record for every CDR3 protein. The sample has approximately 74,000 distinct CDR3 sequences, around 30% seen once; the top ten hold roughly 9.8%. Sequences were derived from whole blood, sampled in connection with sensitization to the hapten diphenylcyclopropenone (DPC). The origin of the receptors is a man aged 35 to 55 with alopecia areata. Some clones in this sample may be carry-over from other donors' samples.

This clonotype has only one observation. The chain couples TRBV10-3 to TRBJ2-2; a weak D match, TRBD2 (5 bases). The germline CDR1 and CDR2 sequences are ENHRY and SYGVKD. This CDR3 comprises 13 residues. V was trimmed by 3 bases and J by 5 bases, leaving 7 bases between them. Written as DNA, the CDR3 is TGTGCCATCAGTGATCGAGGGACCGGGGAGCTGTTTTTT. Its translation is CAISDRGTGELFF.

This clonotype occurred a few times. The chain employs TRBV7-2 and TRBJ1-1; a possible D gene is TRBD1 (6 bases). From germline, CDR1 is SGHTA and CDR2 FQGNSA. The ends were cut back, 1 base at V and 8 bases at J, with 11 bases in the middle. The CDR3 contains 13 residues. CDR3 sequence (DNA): TGTGCCAGCAGCTTAGTGATGGGGGGCGAAGCTTTCTTT. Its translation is CASSLVMGGEAFF.

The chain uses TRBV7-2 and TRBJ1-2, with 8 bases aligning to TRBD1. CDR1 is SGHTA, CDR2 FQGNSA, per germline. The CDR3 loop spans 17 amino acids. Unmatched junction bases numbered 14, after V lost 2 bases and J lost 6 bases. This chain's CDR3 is CASSLMWTGRQWDGYTF. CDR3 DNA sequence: TGTGCCAGCAGCTTAATGTGGACAGGGCGCCAATGGGATGGCTACACCTTC. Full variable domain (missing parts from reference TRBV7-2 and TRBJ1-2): GAGVSQSPSNKVTEKGKDVELRCDPISGHTALYWYRQSLGQGLEFLIYFQGNSAPDKSGLPSDRFSAERTGGSVSTLTIQRTQQEDSAVYLCASSLMWTGRQWDGYTFGSGTRLTVV.

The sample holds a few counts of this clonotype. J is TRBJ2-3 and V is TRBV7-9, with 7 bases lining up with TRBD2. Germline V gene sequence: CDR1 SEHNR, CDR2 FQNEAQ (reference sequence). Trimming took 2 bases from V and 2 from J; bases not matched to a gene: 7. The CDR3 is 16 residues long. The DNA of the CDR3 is TGTGCCAGCAGCTTAAAGGCGGGAGCGTCCACAGATACGCAGTATTTT. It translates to CASSLKAGASTDTQYF. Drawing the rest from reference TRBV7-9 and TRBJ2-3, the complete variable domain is DTGVSQNPRHKITKRGQNVTFRCDPISEHNRLYWYRQTLGQGPEFLTYFQNEAQLEKSRLLSDRFSAERPKGSFSTLEIQRTEQGDSAMYLCASSLKAGASTDTQYFGPGTRLTVL.

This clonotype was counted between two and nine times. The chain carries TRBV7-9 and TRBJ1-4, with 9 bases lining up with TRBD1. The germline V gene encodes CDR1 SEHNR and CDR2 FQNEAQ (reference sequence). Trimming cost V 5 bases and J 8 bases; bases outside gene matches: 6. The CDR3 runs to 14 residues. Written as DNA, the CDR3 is TGTGCCAGCAGCCGTACAGGGGGCGGGGAAAAACTGTTTTTT. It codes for CASSRTGGGEKLFF.

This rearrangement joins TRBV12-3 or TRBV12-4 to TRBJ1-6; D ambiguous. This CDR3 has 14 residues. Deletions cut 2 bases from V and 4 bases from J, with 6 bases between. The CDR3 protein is CASSLKGYNSPLHF. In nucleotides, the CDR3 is TGTGCCAGCAGTTTAAAGGGATATAATTCACCCCTCCACTTT.

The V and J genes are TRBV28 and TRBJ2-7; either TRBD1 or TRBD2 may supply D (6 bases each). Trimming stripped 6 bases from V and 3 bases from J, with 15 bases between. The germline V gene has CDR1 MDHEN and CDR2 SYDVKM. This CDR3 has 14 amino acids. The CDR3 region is CASRPQGRGYEQYF. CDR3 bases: TGTGCCAGCAGACCCCAGGGGCGGGGCTACGAGCAGTACTTC.

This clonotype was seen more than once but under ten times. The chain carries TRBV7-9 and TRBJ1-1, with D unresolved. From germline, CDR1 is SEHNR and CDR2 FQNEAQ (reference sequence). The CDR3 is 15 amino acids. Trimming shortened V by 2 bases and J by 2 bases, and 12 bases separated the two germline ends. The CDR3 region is CASSLFGMSNTEAFF. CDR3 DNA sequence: TGTGCCAGCAGCTTATTTGGGATGAGTAACACTGAAGCTTTCTTT.

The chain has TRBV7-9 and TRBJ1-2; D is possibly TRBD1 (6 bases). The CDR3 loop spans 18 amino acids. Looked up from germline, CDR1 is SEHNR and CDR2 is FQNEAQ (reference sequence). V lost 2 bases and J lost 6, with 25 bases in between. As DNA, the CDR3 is TGTGCCAGCAGCTTAACGGGGGCCAGGGGCACTAAGGGCGATGGCTACACCTTC. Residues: CASSLTGARGTKGDGYTF. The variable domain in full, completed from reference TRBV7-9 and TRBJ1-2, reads DTGVSQNPRHKITKRGQNVTFRCDPISEHNRLYWYRQTLGQGPEFLTYFQNEAQLEKSRLLSDRFSAERPKGSFSTLEIQRTEQGDSAMYLCASSLTGARGTKGDGYTFGSGTRLTVV.

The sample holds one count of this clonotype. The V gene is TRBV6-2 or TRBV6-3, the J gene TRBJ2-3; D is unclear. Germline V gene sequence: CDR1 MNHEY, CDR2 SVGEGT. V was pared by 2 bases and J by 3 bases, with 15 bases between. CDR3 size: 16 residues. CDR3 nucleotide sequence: TGTGCCAGCAGTTACCAGACGGTGGACCGGACAGATACGCAGTATTTT. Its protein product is CASSYQTVDRTDTQYF.

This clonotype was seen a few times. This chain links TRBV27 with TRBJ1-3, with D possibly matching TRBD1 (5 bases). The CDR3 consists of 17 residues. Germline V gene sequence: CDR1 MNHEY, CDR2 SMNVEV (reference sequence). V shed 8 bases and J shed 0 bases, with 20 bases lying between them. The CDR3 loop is CASLCNGGGDSGNTIYF. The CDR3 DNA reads TGTGCCAGCCTCTGTAACGGGGGAGGTGACTCTGGAAACACCATATATTTT.

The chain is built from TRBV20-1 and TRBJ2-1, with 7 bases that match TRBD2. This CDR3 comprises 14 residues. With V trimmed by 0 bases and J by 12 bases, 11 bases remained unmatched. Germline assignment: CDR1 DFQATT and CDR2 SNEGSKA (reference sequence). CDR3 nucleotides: TGCAGTGCTAGAGATTTGAGGCGGGAGAATCGGCAGTTCTTC. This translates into CSARDLRRENRQFF.

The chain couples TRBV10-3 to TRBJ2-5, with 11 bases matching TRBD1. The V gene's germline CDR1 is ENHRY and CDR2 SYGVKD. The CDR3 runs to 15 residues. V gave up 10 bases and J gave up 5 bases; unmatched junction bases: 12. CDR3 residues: CASSPPGQGVETQYF. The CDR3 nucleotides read TGTGCCAGCAGCCCACCGGGACAGGGGGTGGAGACCCAGTACTTC.

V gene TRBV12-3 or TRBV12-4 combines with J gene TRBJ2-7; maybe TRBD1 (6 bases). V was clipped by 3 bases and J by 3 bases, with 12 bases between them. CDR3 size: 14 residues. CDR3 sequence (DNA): TGTGCCAGCAGTTTCCGGCCAGGGGACTACGAGCAGTACTTC. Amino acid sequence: CASSFRPGDYEQYF.

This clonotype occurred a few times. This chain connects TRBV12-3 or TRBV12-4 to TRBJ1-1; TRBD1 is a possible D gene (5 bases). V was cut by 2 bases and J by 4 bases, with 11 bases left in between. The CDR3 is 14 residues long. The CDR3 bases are TGTGCCAGCAGTTTATGGGGCCAGGGCACTGAAGCTTTCTTT. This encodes CASSLWGQGTEAFF.

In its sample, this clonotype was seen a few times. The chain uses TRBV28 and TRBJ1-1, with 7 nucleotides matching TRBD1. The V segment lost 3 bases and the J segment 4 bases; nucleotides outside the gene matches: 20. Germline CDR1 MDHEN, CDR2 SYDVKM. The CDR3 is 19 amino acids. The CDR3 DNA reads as TGTGCCAGCAGTTTCCGATGGACGGGACAGACCTCCGCGAGCACTGAAGCTTTCTTT. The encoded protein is CASSFRWTGQTSASTEAFF.

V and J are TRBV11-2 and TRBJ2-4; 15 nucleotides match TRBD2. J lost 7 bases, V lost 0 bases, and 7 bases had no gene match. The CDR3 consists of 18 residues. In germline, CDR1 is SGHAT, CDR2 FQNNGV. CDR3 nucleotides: TGTGCCAGCAGCTTAGAGGGGACTAGCGGGAGGCTATGGAACATTCAGTACTTC. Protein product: CASSLEGTSGRLWNIQYF.

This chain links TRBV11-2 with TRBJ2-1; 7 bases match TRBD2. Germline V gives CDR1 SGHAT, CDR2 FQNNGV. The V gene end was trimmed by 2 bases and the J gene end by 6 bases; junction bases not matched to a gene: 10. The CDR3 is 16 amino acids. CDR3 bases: TGTGCCAGCAGCTTAACCCCCTTTAGCGGGTCCAATGAGCAGTTCTTC. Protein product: CASSLTPFSGSNEQFF.

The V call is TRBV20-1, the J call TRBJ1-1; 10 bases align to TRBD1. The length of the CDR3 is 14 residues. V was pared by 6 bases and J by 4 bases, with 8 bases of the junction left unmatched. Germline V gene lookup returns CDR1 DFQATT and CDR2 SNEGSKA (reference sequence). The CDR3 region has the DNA TGCAGTGCAGAGATACGGGACAGGGGCACTGAAGCTTTCTTT. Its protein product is CSAEIRDRGTEAFF.

CDR3 region: CASSVEGTRQETQYF. CDR3 nucleotide sequence: TGTGCCAGCAGCGTAGAGGGGACCCGACAAGAGACCCAGTACTTC. The chain carries TRBV9 and TRBJ2-5, with D possibly being TRBD1 or TRBD2 (5 bases each). CDR1 and CDR2 (germline): SGDLS, YYNGEE. Trimming removed 0 bases at V and 2 bases at J, with 11 bases between. CDR3 size: 15 residues.

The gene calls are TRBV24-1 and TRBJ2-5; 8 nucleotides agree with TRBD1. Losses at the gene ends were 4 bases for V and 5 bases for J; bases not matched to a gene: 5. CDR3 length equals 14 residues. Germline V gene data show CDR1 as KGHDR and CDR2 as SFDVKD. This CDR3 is CATSEPGGLETQYF. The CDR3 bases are TGTGCCACCAGTGAGCCAGGGGGCTTGGAGACCCAGTACTTC.